The sequence of this TCR beta chain was determined in a study of molecular identifiers for immune sequencing clone quantification. Deletions cut 1 base from V and 5 bases from J, with 11 bases between. The CDR3 contains 14 residues. Per germline, CDR1 LGHDT and CDR2 YNNKEL (reference sequence). It was from around 18,000 to 910,000 sorted cells, with 10%, 30% or 50% RNA, that naive CD8 libraries came. From the PCR reads, TCRdb called clonotypes with MiXCR, one entry per CDR3 protein. The table lists tens of thousands of distinct CDR3 sequences, 25% of them singletons. The specimen was naive CD8+ T cells from blood, with Jurkat cell RNA spiked in. Subset given: FACS-sorted CD8+CD4-CCR7+CD45RA+ naive T cells. This clonotype was sampled from a human donor in good health. Some libraries in this study had Jurkat cell RNA spiked in. This chain uses TRBV3-1 with TRBJ1-2; D is uncertain. CDR3 sequence: CASSQVPNAYGYTF. The CDR3 DNA sequence: TGTGCCAGCAGCCAAGTGCCAAATGCTTATGGCTACACCTTC. The full variable domain, with the rest looked up from reference TRBV3-1 and TRBJ1-2, is DTAVSQTPKYLVTQMGNDKSIKCEQNLGHDTMYWYKQDSKKFLKIMFSYNNKELIINETVPNRFSPKSPDKAHLNLHINSLELGDSAVYFCASSQVPNAYGYTFGSGTRLTVV.